The 15 T cell receptor beta chains listed next were all sequenced from one sample in a study of cytomegalovirus exposure and HLA in healthy donors. The PCR made use of 60 Vbeta and 13 Jbeta primers. Sequencing was performed with immunoSEQ multiplex PCR; in TCRdb, only in-frame clones are kept and a portion is missing. Of about 140,000 clones in the sample, 75% to 80% are singletons; the top ten hold 5% to 7.5%. Sequencing was done on a sample of PBMCs. The receptors were sampled from a woman in her thirties or forties in good health and CMV-seropositive.

The chain couples TRBV19 to TRBJ2-3; the D is unclear. Between the trimmed V and J ends, which lost 2 bases and 0 bases, there was a span of 6 bases. The CDR3 has 14 amino acids. Germline V lookup: CDR1 LNHDA, CDR2 SQIVND (reference sequence). This CDR3 reads CASSIQASTDTQYF. CDR3 sequence (DNA): TGTGCCAGTAGTATACAGGCTAGCACAGATACGCAGTATTTT.

The rearrangement joins TRBV5-1 to TRBJ2-5; 8 positions match TRBD2. There are 14 residues in the CDR3. CDR1 SGHRS and CDR2 YFSETQ come from the germline V gene. The V gene end was trimmed by 4 bases and the J gene end by 3 bases; junction bases not matched to a gene: 5. CDR3 coding DNA: TGCGCCAGCAGCCTACAGACTAGCGAAGAGACCCAGTACTTC. Protein product: CASSLQTSEETQYF. The variable domain in full, completed from reference TRBV5-1 and TRBJ2-5, reads KAGVTQTPRYLIKTRGQQVTLSCSPISGHRSVSWYQQTPGQGLQFLFEYFSETQRNKGNFPGRFSGRQFSNSRSEMNVSTLELGDSALYLCASSLQTSEETQYFGPGTRLLVL.

This clone was picked up a small number of times. The chain carries TRBV5-4 and TRBJ2-5; 8 bases align to TRBD1. Per the germline V gene, CDR1 is SGHNT and CDR2 is YYREEE (reference sequence). V lost 3 bases, J lost 3 bases, and 13 bases stayed unmatched. There are 17 residues in the CDR3. The CDR3 bases are TGTGCCAGCAGCTATACCAATCAGGGGGCTAGCGAAGAGACCCAGTACTTC. Its protein is CASSYTNQGASEETQYF.

This sequence joins TRBV25-1 and TRBJ1-2; D is unresolved. The CDR3 is made up of 13 amino acids. V was trimmed by 1 base and J by 3 bases, leaving 6 bases between them. CDR1 MGHDK and CDR2 SYGVNS come from the germline V gene. CDR3 in amino acids: CASSESGYYGYTF. The CDR3, as DNA: TGTGCCAGCAGTGAATCGGGGTACTATGGCTACACCTTC.

In DNA form, the CDR3 reads TGTGCCAGCAGCTTAGTGGCTAGGGGGGAGACCCAGTACTTC. Its translation: CASSLVARGETQYF. This rearrangement joins TRBV7-8 to TRBJ2-5; weak D call: TRBD1 (6 bases). The germline V and J ends were trimmed by 1 base and 5 bases, with 11 bases remaining between them. This CDR3 has 14 residues. From germline, CDR1 is SGHVS and CDR2 FQNEAQ.

CDR3 protein: CASSRLGGRTEAFF. The CDR3 DNA sequence: TGTGCCAGCAGCCGCCTCGGGGGGAGGACTGAAGCTTTCTTT. The chain recombines TRBV7-2 with TRBJ1-1; D possibly corresponds to TRBD1 (5 bases). The CDR3 is 14 residues long. With 5 bases removed from V and 5 bases from J, the gap between germline ends came to 15 bases. Germline V lookup: CDR1 SGHTA, CDR2 FQGNSA.

The count of this clone is one. The chain carries TRBV9 and TRBJ2-1, with 8 bases aligning to TRBD2. The CDR3 has 15 amino acids. With 1 base clipped from V and 7 bases from J, the junction kept 7 bases outside the gene matches. CDR1 and CDR2 from the germline V gene are SGDLS and YYNGEE. This CDR3 is CASSVIAGSGNEQFF. The CDR3 nucleotides are TGTGCCAGCAGCGTAATAGCGGGAAGTGGGAATGAGCAGTTCTTC.

This clone appeared a single time. The chain links TRBV5-1 to TRBJ2-2; 11 bases map to TRBD2. Per the germline V gene, CDR1 is SGHRS and CDR2 is YFSETQ. The CDR3 contains 15 residues. With V trimmed by 5 bases and J by 6 bases, 6 bases remained unmatched. The CDR3 reads CASSVSGRAAGELFF. The CDR3 nucleotides read TGCGCCAGCAGTGTTAGCGGGAGGGCAGCCGGGGAGCTGTTTTTT.

The rearrangement joins TRBV6-1 to TRBJ1-2; 8 positions agree with TRBD1. From germline, CDR1 is MNHNS and CDR2 SASEGT. Germline trimming cut 6 bases from V and 4 bases from J; bases unmatched to any gene: 4. The CDR3 is 13 residues long. The CDR3 coding sequence is TGTGCCAGCAGACCCGGGACAGGCTATGGCTACACCTTC. Translation: CASRPGTGYGYTF.

This rearrangement joins TRBV5-1 to TRBJ2-5, with TRBD2 matching over 8 bases. The CDR3 covers 16 residues. From germline, CDR1 is SGHRS and CDR2 YFSETQ. V gave up 3 bases and J gave up 2 bases; unmatched junction bases: 9. CDR3 loop: CASSYSGGRRQETQYF. In DNA, the CDR3 is TGCGCCAGCAGCTACTCGGGGGGGAGGAGGCAAGAGACCCAGTACTTC.

The rearrangement uses TRBV21-1 and TRBJ2-7; the table names TRBD1, a call not compared with the DNA. TRBV21-1 is classified as a pseudogene. This CDR3 is 18 amino acids long. The CDR3 spells CASSKHREGTGGDYEQYF. The CDR3 DNA reads as TGTGCCAGCAGCAAACATCGAGAAGGGACAGGGGGGGACTACGAGCAGTACTTC.

This chain connects TRBV6-1 to TRBJ2-7; 8 nucleotides align to TRBD1. The CDR3 spans 13 residues. CDR1 is MNHNS, CDR2 SASEGT, per germline. Trimming cost V 8 bases and J 6 bases; bases outside gene matches: 9. The CDR3 DNA is TGTGCCAGCGAGAGGACAGGGTCTGTCGAGCAGTACTTC. Its translation: CASERTGSVEQYF.

The V call is TRBV11-1, the J call TRBJ2-3; D remains unclear. Deletions cut 5 bases from V and 9 bases from J, with 15 bases between. In germline, CDR1 is SGHAT, CDR2 FQDESV (reference sequence). The CDR3 runs 13 residues. Here the CDR3 reads CASSPTDSVTQYF. Written as DNA, the CDR3 is TGTGCCAGCAGCCCGACTGACTCCGTAACGCAGTATTTT.

The chain uses TRBV5-4 and TRBJ2-2, with D possibly being TRBD1 (5 bases). V was trimmed by 7 bases and J by 0 bases, leaving 10 bases between them. This CDR3 is built from 14 residues. CDR1 SGHNT and CDR2 YYREEE come from the germline V gene (reference sequence). The CDR3 bases are TGTGCCAGCCAGTCAGGGACGAACACCGGGGAGCTGTTTTTT. Its protein is CASQSGTNTGELFF.

The genes are TRBV5-1 and TRBJ2-2, with D possibly being TRBD1 (5 bases). The CDR3 length is 17 residues. V shed 1 base and J shed 0 bases, with 13 bases lying between them. Germline CDR1 is SGHRS and CDR2 is YFSETQ. The DNA for the CDR3 is TGCGCCAGCAGCTTGAGGGGAATGACAGCGAACACCGGGGAGCTGTTTTTT. Translating it yields CASSLRGMTANTGELFF.